Listed here is a single T cell receptor (beta chain). The antigen is not known. Through a sample-barcoded 5' primer and a J-beta primer mix, a second PCR was run for roughly 7 to 12 cycles. TCRdb ran MiXCR on the 5' RACE reads and lists one entry per CDR3 protein. The repertoire has about 760,000 distinct CDR3 sequences, 45% to 70% of them found once; the top ten carry roughly 24%. The data stem from a study of blood T cells in healthy people across ages. Looking at the study overall: Per two T cells, template switching captured roughly one barcoded beta molecule.

With V trimmed by 5 bases and J by 4 bases, 6 bases remained unmatched. CDR3 length equals 14 residues. Per germline, CDR1 SGHVS and CDR2 FQNEAQ. Each sample had at least 6 million PBMCs isolated. Broader study findings: Diversity estimates from one million T cells were considered underestimates. More naive CD4+ cells and higher diversity marked long-lived donors relative to aged donors.

Sequencing was carried out using blood. The chain recombines TRBV7-8 with TRBJ2-3; 7 positions agree with TRBD2. The clonotype was recovered from a middle-aged man in good health. The CDR3 protein is CASSQPGRADTQYF. The CDR3 DNA sequence: TGTGCCAGCAGCCAGCCGGGGAGGGCAGATACGCAGTATTTT.